The 26 T cell receptor beta chains given below trace back to one sample, sequenced in a study of T cells in Graves' hyperthyroidism and ophthalmopathy. The source material, RNA transcripts, was used to amplify TCR beta CDR3 regions. HTBI primers were the set used in a first-round RT-PCR of the TCR CDR3. TCRdb processed the multiplex PCR reads anew with MiXCR; each CDR3 protein has one entry. The top ten clones hold approximately 8% of a sample with some 720,000 distinct CDR3 sequences, over 15% of them seen once. Source material: blood. The receptor source for this set is a man between 18 and 29 years old with Graves' hyperthyroidism.

The chain carries TRBV6-1 and TRBJ1-2; D is unclear. The CDR3 has 13 residues. Germline loops: CDR1 MNHNS, CDR2 SASEGT. The germline V and J ends were trimmed by 8 bases and 1 base, with 11 bases remaining between them. CDR3 amino acids: CASLKLLNYGYTF. The DNA for the CDR3 is TGTGCCAGCCTTAAGCTCCTTAACTATGGCTACACCTTC.

This clonotype was seen only a few times. This chain connects TRBV29-1 to TRBJ2-3; TRBD2 might be the D (7 bases). This CDR3 spans 18 amino acids. Germline V gene lookup returns CDR1 SQVTM and CDR2 ANQGSEA. V lost 0 bases to trimming and J lost 2 bases, with 21 bases between them. CDR3 DNA: TGCAGCGTTGAAGACGGAGGCCGGGGGGCGGGCATCACAGATACGCAGTATTTT. Amino acids: CSVEDGGRGAGITDTQYF.

This clonotype has more than one count but fewer than ten. This may come from a read error, since a much larger clone is one base off. The final CDR3 position lacks the conserved phenylalanine or tryptophan, pointing to a likely read error. This chain joins TRBV5-1 and TRBJ2-7; no reliable D call. Germline V lookup: CDR1 SGHRS, CDR2 YFSETQ. This CDR3 is built from 15 residues. The V end lost 0 bases, the J end lost 0 bases, and 10 bases lay between the germline ends. CDR3 sequence reads: CASSLDGGSSYEQYL. As DNA, the CDR3 is TGCGCCAGCAGCTTGGACGGCGGAAGCTCCTACGAGCAGTACCTC.

Ten or more counts support this clonotype. In DNA form, the CDR3 reads TGTGCCAGCATTGACAATGGGGGGGGATACAATGAGCAGTTCTTC. Translated, it gives CASIDNGGGYNEQFF. The chain employs TRBV12-3 or TRBV12-4 and TRBJ2-1; TRBD2 aligns across 7 bases. The junction had 10 bases not matched to a gene; V was cut back by 7 bases and J by 4 bases. The CDR3 totals 15 residues.

This clonotype came up many times. This chain links TRBV15 with TRBJ2-2; D is unresolved. The CDR3 is 15 amino acids. Germline V gene sequence: CDR1 LNHNV, CDR2 YYDKDF (reference sequence). The V end was cut by 4 bases, the J end by 4 bases, with 13 bases between. For the CDR3, the DNA is TGTGCCACCAGCAAGAGTGGGCAGGCCACCGGGGAGCTGTTTTTT. Amino acids: CATSKSGQATGELFF.

This clonotype was observed at least ten times. The rearrangement links TRBV27 to TRBJ2-1, with D unclear. The length of the CDR3 is 13 residues. Trimming left V 7 bases short and J 3 bases short, with 10 bases between. The germline gives CDR1 MNHEY, CDR2 SMNVEV (reference sequence). The CDR3 DNA reads as TGTGCCAGCACGTCTAACAACTACAATGAGCAGTTCTTC. This codes for CASTSNNYNEQFF.

This clonotype was seen only once. This chain links TRBV6-2 or TRBV6-3 with TRBJ1-6; D not certain. The germline gives CDR1 MNHEY, CDR2 SVGEGT. This CDR3 comprises 12 residues. Trimming left V 6 bases short and J 9 bases short, with 9 bases between. CDR3 amino acids: CASRSDGSPLHF. CDR3 nucleotides: TGTGCCAGCAGATCAGACGGTTCACCCCTCCACTTT.

This clonotype came up a few times. The chain links TRBV25-1 to TRBJ1-2; D is perhaps TRBD1 (5 bases). Trimming removed 3 bases at V and 6 bases at J, with 5 bases between. This CDR3 is 11 amino acids long. Germline V gives CDR1 MGHDK, CDR2 SYGVNS. CDR3: CASSEGDGYTF. The CDR3 DNA reads TGTGCCAGCAGTGAGGGGGATGGCTACACCTTC.

CDR3 residues: CASSPLGTGGAYEQYF. CDR3 nucleotides: TGTGCCAGCTCACCGCTCGGGACAGGGGGCGCCTACGAGCAGTACTTC. The J gene is TRBJ2-7, the V gene TRBV18, with TRBD1 identical over 12 bases. This CDR3 has 16 residues. The V segment lost 3 bases and the J segment 2 bases; nucleotides outside the gene matches: 5. Germline CDR1 is KGHSH and CDR2 is LQKENI. Complete variable domain (other parts from reference TRBV18 and TRBJ2-7): NAGVMQNPRHLVRRRGQEARLRCSPMKGHSHVYWYRQLPEEGLKFMVYLQKENIIDESGMPKERFSAEFPKEGPSILRIQQVVRGDSAAYFCASSPLGTGGAYEQYFGPGTRLTVT.

The chain recombines TRBV24-1 with TRBJ2-1, with D hard to call. CDR1 and CDR2 (germline): KGHDR, SFDVKD. V lost 3 bases, J lost 7 bases, and 15 bases lay in between. CDR3 length: 15 amino acids. Here the CDR3 DNA reads TGTGCCACCAGTGATATACGAATCTCCCCGAATGAGCAGTTCTTC. Residues: CATSDIRISPNEQFF.

The rearrangement links TRBV19 to TRBJ1-1; TRBD1 might be the D (6 bases). This CDR3 is 14 amino acids long. Between the trimmed V and J ends, which lost 8 bases and 0 bases, there was a span of 13 bases. Germline V lookup: CDR1 LNHDA, CDR2 SQIVND (reference sequence). CDR3 amino acids: CASGRGKMNTEAFF. CDR3 bases: TGTGCCAGTGGCAGGGGTAAAATGAACACTGAAGCTTTCTTT.

J is TRBJ2-1 and V is TRBV13; no firm D call. CDR3 length: 13 amino acids. Germline V gene lookup returns CDR1 PRHDT and CDR2 FYEKMQ (reference sequence). V dropped 3 bases and J dropped 4 bases, with 7 bases sitting between them. The CDR3 coding sequence is TGTGCCAGCAGCTTCGCACGGTACAATGAGCAGTTCTTC. Protein product: CASSFARYNEQFF.

This clonotype was counted many times. The genes are TRBV2 and TRBJ2-1; the match to TRBD2 covers 14 bases. The CDR3 extends over 17 amino acids. CDR1 and CDR2 (germline): SNHLY, FYNNEI. The V segment lost 6 bases and the J segment 4 bases; nucleotides outside the gene matches: 8. The CDR3 DNA sequence: TGTGCCAGCAGGAACCCGGGACTAGCGGGAGAATACAATGAGCAGTTCTTC. It translates to CASRNPGLAGEYNEQFF. The full variable domain, its missing parts supplied by reference TRBV2 and TRBJ2-1, is EPEVTQTPSHQVTQMGQEVILRCVPISNHLYFYWYRQILGQKVEFLVSFYNNEISEKSEIFDDQFSVERPDGSNFTLKIRSTKLEDSAMYFCASRNPGLAGEYNEQFFGPGTRLTVL.

The genes are TRBV2 and TRBJ2-7; D remains unclear. The CDR3 has 14 amino acids. Trimming pared 10 bases from V and 3 bases from J, leaving 19 bases between. CDR1 is SNHLY and CDR2 is FYNNEI in the germline V gene. CDR3 bases: TGTGCCACCCTCTCCGTGGCAGACCTCTACGAGCAGTACTTC. This gives the protein CATLSVADLYEQYF.

The chain carries TRBV6-5 and TRBJ2-1; D might be TRBD1 (5 bases). The CDR3 length is 14 residues. Trimming stripped 2 bases from V and 9 bases from J, with 14 bases between. Germline-derived CDR1 and CDR2 are MNHEY and SVGAGI. The CDR3 bases are TGTGCCAGCAGTTACCAGGGATTGAGAGTTGAGCAGTTCTTC. It is translated as CASSYQGLRVEQFF.

This chain links TRBV11-2 with TRBJ2-3, with 7 positions matching TRBD1. Germline-derived CDR1 and CDR2 are SGHAT and FQNNGV. The CDR3 has 15 amino acids. With 6 bases clipped from V and 0 bases from J, the junction kept 6 bases outside the gene matches. The CDR3 here is CASRRQGSSTDTQYF. As DNA, the CDR3 is TGTGCCAGCAGACGACAGGGATCGAGCACAGATACGCAGTATTTT.

This clonotype was picked up many times. The CDR3 region is CASSSRTGPSYNEQFF. CDR3 bases: TGTGCCAGCAGCTCCAGGACAGGGCCGTCCTACAATGAGCAGTTCTTC. J is TRBJ2-1 and V is TRBV7-2; 8 bases match TRBD1. The CDR3 contains 16 residues. With 4 bases clipped from V and 1 base from J, the junction kept 6 bases outside the gene matches. CDR1 and CDR2 from the germline V gene are SGHTA and FQGNSA.

This clonotype was recorded a few times. The genes are TRBV7-2 and TRBJ1-6, with D possibly TRBD1 on 5 matching bases. There are 18 residues in the CDR3. Per the germline V gene, CDR1 is SGHTA and CDR2 is FQGNSA. V lost 0 bases and J 0 bases, leaving 12 bases between the germline ends. For the CDR3, the DNA is TGTGCCAGCAGCTTAGCGGGACCCAGGAGCTCCTATAATTCACCCCTCCACTTT. It codes for CASSLAGPRSSYNSPLHF.

This clonotype appeared many times. CDR3 sequence: CASSLDIAAGELFF. DNA of the CDR3: TGTGCCAGCAGCCTGGACATCGCGGCCGGGGAGCTGTTTTTT. The genes are TRBV11-2 and TRBJ2-2, with a possible D match to TRBD1 (5 bases). The CDR3 runs to 14 residues. The germline gives CDR1 SGHAT, CDR2 FQNNGV. Between the trimmed V and J ends, which lost 5 bases and 6 bases, there was a span of 13 bases.

This clonotype was counted only a few times. The chain recombines TRBV3-1 with TRBJ2-7, with D possibly matching TRBD2 (6 bases). Germline V gene sequence: CDR1 LGHDT, CDR2 YNNKEL (reference sequence). The V gene lost 3 bases and the J gene lost 3 bases, with 18 bases spanning the gap. This CDR3 has 16 residues. This CDR3 is CASSHWQGRHRYEQYF. Written as DNA, the CDR3 is TGTGCCAGCAGCCATTGGCAAGGGAGGCACCGCTACGAGCAGTACTTC.

This chain connects TRBV7-2 to TRBJ1-2; D gene unclear. The CDR3 runs to 15 residues. V was cut by 4 bases and J by 5 bases, with 17 bases left in between. Germline CDR1 SGHTA, CDR2 FQGNSA. Here the CDR3 reads CASSSNWAGGYGYTF. The CDR3 nucleotides are TGTGCCAGCAGCTCTAATTGGGCGGGAGGATATGGCTACACCTTC.

This clonotype has ten or more counts. The gene calls are TRBV20-1 and TRBJ1-1; D is perhaps TRBD1 (6 bases). The CDR3 sequence is 12 residues long. V gave up 8 bases and J gave up 1 base, with 11 bases separating them. The germline CDR1 and CDR2 sequences are DFQATT and SNEGSKA (reference sequence). The CDR3: CSPRGGNTEAFF. CDR3 bases: TGCAGTCCCCGAGGGGGGAACACTGAAGCTTTCTTT.

This clonotype was found many times. This chain links TRBV28 with TRBJ2-7; 9 bases fit TRBD2. The ends lost 2 bases at V and 5 bases at J; junction bases unmatched: 7. The CDR3 is 15 amino acids. Looked up from germline, CDR1 is MDHEN and CDR2 is SYDVKM. This CDR3 reads CASSLRTSVKNEQYF. CDR3 nucleotide sequence: TGTGCCAGCAGTTTAAGGACTAGCGTTAAAAACGAGCAGTACTTC.

There are a few counts of this clonotype. The chain links TRBV12-3 or TRBV12-4 to TRBJ2-1; 8 bases match TRBD1. CDR3 length: 18 amino acids. The trim removed 3 bases at V and 7 bases at J, leaving 17 bases unmatched. CDR3 coding DNA: TGTGCCAGCAGTTTCCTCCCCGGACAGGGATCACTAGTTAATGAGCAGTTCTTC. Residues: CASSFLPGQGSLVNEQFF.

This clonotype was seen only a few times. The chain recombines TRBV29-1 with TRBJ2-7; 8 nucleotides align to TRBD1. CDR1 and CDR2 (germline): SQVTM, ANQGSEA. This CDR3 comprises 14 residues. V lost 3 bases to trimming and J lost 2 bases; unmatched junction nucleotides: 6. CDR3: CSVETRTGTYEQYF. The CDR3 nucleotides are TGCAGCGTTGAGACACGGACAGGGACCTACGAGCAGTACTTC.

This clonotype was detected only a few times. The chain has TRBV19 and TRBJ2-7; D might be TRBD2 (6 bases). Germline V gives CDR1 LNHDA, CDR2 SQIVND (reference sequence). V lost 3 bases and J 6 bases, leaving 18 bases between the germline ends. This CDR3 spans 15 amino acids. The DNA of the CDR3 is TGTGCCAGTAGTATCCAACCCAGCCGGAGGGCCGAGCAGTACTTC. Its protein is CASSIQPSRRAEQYF.